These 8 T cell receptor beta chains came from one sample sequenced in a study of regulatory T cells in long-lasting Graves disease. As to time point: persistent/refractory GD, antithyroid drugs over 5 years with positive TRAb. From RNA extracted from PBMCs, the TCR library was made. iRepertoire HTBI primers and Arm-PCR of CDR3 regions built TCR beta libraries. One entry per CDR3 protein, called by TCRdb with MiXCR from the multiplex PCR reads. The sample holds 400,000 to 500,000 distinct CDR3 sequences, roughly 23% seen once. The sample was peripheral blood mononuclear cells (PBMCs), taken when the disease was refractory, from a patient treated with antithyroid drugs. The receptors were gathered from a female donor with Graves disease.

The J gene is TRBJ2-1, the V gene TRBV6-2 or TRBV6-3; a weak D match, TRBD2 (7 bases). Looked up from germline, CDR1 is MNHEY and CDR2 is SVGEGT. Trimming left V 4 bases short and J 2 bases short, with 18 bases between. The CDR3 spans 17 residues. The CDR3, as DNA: TGTGCCAGCAGTTTAGGGGGGAGGGCCACCCCCTACAATGAGCAGTTCTTC. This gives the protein CASSLGGRATPYNEQFF.

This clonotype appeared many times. CDR3 in amino acids: CASSSDSSIAYEQYF. In DNA form, the CDR3 reads TGCGCCAGCAGCTCCGACAGCTCCATTGCCTACGAGCAGTACTTC. V usage is TRBV5-1 and J usage is TRBJ2-7; a possible D gene is TRBD1 (5 bases). The CDR3 is made up of 15 amino acids. Between the trimmed V and J ends, which lost 3 bases and 2 bases, there was a span of 15 bases. Germline values: CDR1 SGHRS, CDR2 YFSETQ.

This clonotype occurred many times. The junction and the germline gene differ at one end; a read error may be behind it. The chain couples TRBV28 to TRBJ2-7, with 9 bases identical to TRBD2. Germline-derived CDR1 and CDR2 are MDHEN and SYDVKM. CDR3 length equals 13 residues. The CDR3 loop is CASKGTSSHEQYF. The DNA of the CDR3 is TGTGCCAGCAAAGGGACTAGCTCCCACGAGCAGTACTTC.

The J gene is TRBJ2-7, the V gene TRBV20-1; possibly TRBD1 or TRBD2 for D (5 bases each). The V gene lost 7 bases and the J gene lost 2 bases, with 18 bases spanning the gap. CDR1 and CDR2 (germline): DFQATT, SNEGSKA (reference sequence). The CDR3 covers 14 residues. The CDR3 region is CSGRDPWGTYEQYF. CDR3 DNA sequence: TGCAGTGGTAGGGACCCATGGGGAACCTACGAGCAGTACTTC.

The CDR3 DNA is TGTGCCAGCAGCGTGGGAGGGAGGGCCGACAGGACGGGGGCCAACGTCCTGACTTTC. Its translation: CASSVGGRADRTGANVLTF. The J gene is TRBJ2-6, the V gene TRBV9; possibly TRBD2 for D (7 bases). Germline CDR1 reads SGDLS; CDR2 reads YYNGEE. Trimming pared 2 bases from V and 4 bases from J, leaving 22 bases between. This CDR3 comprises 19 residues. Full variable domain (remainder filled in from reference TRBV9 and TRBJ2-6): DSGVTQTPKHLITATGQRVTLRCSPRSGDLSVYWYQQSLDQGLQFLIQYYNGEERAKGNILERFSAQQFPDLHSELNLSSLELGDSALYFCASSVGGRADRTGANVLTFGAGSRLTVL.

The CDR3 nucleotides are TGCAGTGCTAGGCGACAGACCGACGAGCAGTACTTC. Its translation is CSARRQTDEQYF. The chain carries TRBV20-1 and TRBJ2-7, with D possibly being TRBD1 (5 bases). V was shortened by 3 bases and J by 5 bases, with 11 bases between the two germline ends. Germline V gene lookup returns CDR1 DFQATT and CDR2 SNEGSKA (reference sequence). The CDR3 has 12 amino acids.

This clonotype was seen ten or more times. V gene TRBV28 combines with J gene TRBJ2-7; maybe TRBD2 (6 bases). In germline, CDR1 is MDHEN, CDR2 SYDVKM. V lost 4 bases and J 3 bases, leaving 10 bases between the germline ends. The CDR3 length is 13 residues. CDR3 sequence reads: CASSYGGYYEQYF. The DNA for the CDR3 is TGTGCCAGCAGTTACGGAGGGTACTACGAGCAGTACTTC.

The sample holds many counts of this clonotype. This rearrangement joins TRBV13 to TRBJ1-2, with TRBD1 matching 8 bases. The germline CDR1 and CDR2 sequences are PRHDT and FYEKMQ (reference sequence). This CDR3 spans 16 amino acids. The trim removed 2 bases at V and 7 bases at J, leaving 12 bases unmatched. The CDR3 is CASSLRDRGSGGGYTF. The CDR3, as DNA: TGTGCCAGCAGCTTACGCGACAGGGGCAGTGGTGGTGGCTACACCTTC.